This paragraph reports one T cell receptor (beta chain). This clonotype was detected ten times or more. It has no known antigen specificity. No much larger clone is present one base from it, and per-base qualities are unavailable. The time point label, as the study defines it: persistent/refractory GD, antithyroid drugs over 5 years with positive TRAb. RNA was extracted from PBMCs in TRIzol for both TCR sequencing and RNA sequencing. The diagnosis of Graves' disease followed American Thyroid Association guidelines. Patients were recruited from an endocrinology department in Xi'an, China. Each patient gave approximately 8.8 milliliters of peripheral blood, collected in an EDTA anticoagulant tube. Ficoll Paque Plus density gradient separation was used to isolate PBMCs, and no additional T cell sorting was done. An Agilent 2100 Bioanalyzer and agarose gel were used to check RNA quality, and a NanoDrop 2000 was used to measure RNA concentration.

This sample is drawn from a study of regulatory T cells in long-lasting Graves disease (dated by TCRdb to the early 2020s). The study in broad terms: Persistent Graves' disease was defined as antithyroid drug treatment for over 5 years with persistently positive TSH receptor autoantibodies. Persistent Graves' disease patients were compared with newly diagnosed Graves' disease patients by peripheral blood TCR sequencing and RNA sequencing. The study took place in China and was registered as a clinical trial. A total of 35 or so samples were covered by TCR sequencing, comprising around 13 persistent and around 20 newly diagnosed Graves' disease patients. Antithyroid drugs had been taken for 8.5 to 12 years on average by persistent Graves' disease patients in the clinical cohort. The investigation overall reported the following: The small sample size was acknowledged by the authors as a limitation that may reduce accuracy. The study examined only peripheral blood because the primary lesion, thyroid tissue, could not be accessed. Preferential use of TRBV28, TRBJ1-2 and TRBJ2-5 was observed in persistent disease, whereas TRBV20-1 and TRBJ2-1 were favored in newly diagnosed disease. Compared with newly diagnosed patients, patients with persistent Graves' disease had lower TCR Shannon entropy and fewer highly expanded clones, which suggests clonal expansion. Persistent patients shared more public clonotypes among themselves (around 2,800) than newly diagnosed patients did (approximately 870). Sequencing and analysis were limited to the TCR beta chain.

The germline V gene (reference sequence) specifies MNHEY as CDR1 and SMNVEV as CDR2. The CDR3, cysteine through phenylalanine, is 15 amino acids long. The read is trimmed to its CDR3 DNA, 45 bases read in frame from base 1. The junction carries 14 bases between V and J, which are trimmed by 5 bases and 1 base respectively. The method behind the library was multiplex PCR. Reads for this sample came from an Illumina HiSeq 4000. To build TCR beta libraries, CDR3 regions were amplified by Arm-PCR using iRepertoire HTBI primers. Gel purification was performed on PCR products prior to sequencing. The original methods were these. A total of around 66 TRBV and 14 TRBJ segments were identified across samples and were used for gene usage analysis of CDR3 amino acid clonotypes. Filtered high-quality paired reads were merged into contigs using COPE and FqMerger. Contigs were aligned with BLAST to IMGT TRBV, TRBD and TRBJ reference genes, and CDR3 was defined per IMGT. Clonotypes above 0.1% frequency were classified as highly expanded clones. Shannon entropy served as the measure of repertoire diversity, while the Gini coefficient captured V-J evenness. A clonotype was considered public if more than one individual shared it. The public reads were run again by TCRdb, first through fastp at Q25 and then through MiXCR, and only productive beta chains were kept. A single entry per CDR3 protein holds the most common genes and DNA from its merged rows. These V and J calls originate from TCRdb's pipeline instead of the authors' own analysis. The sample table contains 300,000 to 500,000 distinct CDR3 sequences; only one count was recorded for around 21% of them. The ten largest account for around 21% of the sample.

This receptor was obtained from a female donor with Graves disease. Material: peripheral blood mononuclear cells (PBMCs), obtained when the disease was refractory, from a patient treated with antithyroid drugs. The chain employs TRBV27 and TRBJ1-1, with the D gene too uncertain to name. The DNA sequence reads TGTGCCAGCAGTCCCCGGGTCGAGGGGAACACTGAAGCTTTCTTT. Translated, this gives CASSPRVEGNTEAFF.